The T cell receptor beta chain described here comes from a study of CD8 T cells in Susac syndrome. V lost 1 base and J 2 bases, leaving 15 bases between the germline ends. Germline V lookup: CDR1 SGHRS, CDR2 YFSETQ. This CDR3 is built from 16 residues. Random hexamers were used to reverse transcribe the RNA input (about 0.45 to 1 ug). immunoSEQ multiplex PCR amplified TCR beta CDR3 across 54 Vbeta, 13 Jbeta. TCRdb processed the immunoSEQ multiplex PCR reads anew with MiXCR; each CDR3 protein has one entry. The table has approximately 160,000 distinct CDR3 sequences, roughly 92% seen once. Control patients had untreated stable or active relapsing-remitting multiple sclerosis by revised McDonald criteria. Through negative isolation, CD4+ and CD8+ T cells were obtained, while TEMRA cells were enriched using FACS.

The receptor was derived from a human donor with multiple sclerosis. The sequenced sample consisted of CD4+ T cells from PBMCs. V gene TRBV5-1 combines with J gene TRBJ2-5; D remains unclear. The CDR3 region is CASSLRPSAVQETQYF. The CDR3 nucleotides read TGCGCCAGCAGCTTGCGCCCCTCGGCGGTACAAGAGACCCAGTACTTC.